This T cell receptor beta chain was sequenced for a study of blood T cell repertoires in COVID-19. Study overall: PBMCs, B-cell-depleted T cells, or T cells were the source of the cDNA or gDNA that made up the material.

The CDR3 runs 15 residues. Per the germline V gene, CDR1 is LGHNA and CDR2 is YSLEER. V was pared by 3 bases and J by 3 bases, with 14 bases between. Authors' analysis steps: Estimated nucleated cell counts came from reference gene primer amplification. This table comes from immunoSEQ multiplex PCR, and its TCRdb copy is limited to in-frame clones, with some not included. The V and J calls and the clone size are those of that table, but D and trimming were determined from the DNA. This sample has fewer than 65,000 clones, with about 80% found just once. V and J are TRBV4-3 and TRBJ1-2; the D gene is possibly TRBD1 (5 bases). The origin of this receptor is a human donor in a cohort sampled during active COVID-19. Sequenced: peripheral blood. The CDR3 protein is CASSHTRGNDYGYTF. DNA of the CDR3: TGCGCCAGCAGCCATACCCGGGGGAACGACTATGGCTACACCTTC.